Shown below are 14 T cell receptor beta chains from a single sample sequenced in a study of a mutant IDH1 vaccine in newly diagnosed glioma. Clones were sequenced by immunoSEQ multiplex PCR, and TCRdb holds only the in-frame ones, with some missing. Of about 50,000 clones in the sample, roughly 89% are singletons; the top ten hold 2% to 3%. Time point indicated: baseline, week 1 (first vaccination visit). This sample's treatment: pre-vaccination baseline after standard-of-care therapy. The sequencing used PBMCs, collected from a glioma patient treated with radiotherapy, temozolomide or both. These receptors were collected from a man in his forties with glioma.

The chain is built from TRBV19 and TRBJ1-2; D may be TRBD1 (6 bases). Per the germline V gene, CDR1 is LNHDA and CDR2 is SQIVND (reference sequence). Trimming pared 9 bases from V and 7 bases from J, leaving 18 bases between. This CDR3 has 13 amino acids. CDR3 sequence (DNA): TGTGCCAGCCGTTCCCAGGGGCAGTTTGGCTACACCTTC. Its protein is CASRSQGQFGYTF.

This sequence joins TRBV19 and TRBJ2-1; tentative D call: TRBD2 (5 bases). CDR1 and CDR2 (germline): LNHDA, SQIVND (reference sequence). Trimming shortened V by 7 bases and J by 8 bases, and 21 bases separated the two germline ends. This CDR3 spans 15 amino acids. Here the CDR3 DNA reads TGTGCCAGTAAGGGTAGGGAGAATGTGTTCGATGAGCAGTTCTTC. Translating gives CASKGRENVFDEQFF.

The chain couples TRBV28 to TRBJ1-1, with TRBD1 matching over 9 bases. This CDR3 is built from 16 residues. J was trimmed by 0 bases and V by 6 bases; bases with no gene match: 8. The germline gives CDR1 MDHEN, CDR2 SYDVKM. CDR3 amino acids: CASRPPGQGVNTEAFF. CDR3 DNA: TGTGCCAGCAGACCTCCGGGACAGGGAGTGAACACTGAAGCTTTCTTT.

The gene calls are TRBV18 and TRBJ1-5; possible D gene TRBD1, 6 bases. The CDR3 is 16 amino acids. Germline CDR1 and CDR2: KGHSH and LQKENI. V lost 6 bases and J lost 3, with 18 bases in between. Here the CDR3 reads CASSDGQGPSNQPQHF. The DNA of the CDR3 is TGTGCCAGCTCGGATGGTCAGGGGCCATCCAATCAGCCCCAGCATTTT.

The V gene is TRBV6-5, the J gene TRBJ2-2; 12 bases align to TRBD2. V gave up 5 bases and J gave up 6 bases; unmatched junction bases: 4. CDR3 size: 15 residues. Germline lookup yields CDR1 MNHEY and CDR2 SVGAGI. CDR3 in amino acids: CASSRLAGAAGELFF. The DNA for the CDR3 is TGTGCCAGCAGTAGACTAGCGGGAGCGGCCGGGGAGCTGTTTTTT.

This sequence joins TRBV7-7 and TRBJ2-2; TRBD2 matches 7 bases. The germline CDR1 and CDR2 sequences are SSHAT and FNYEAQ (reference sequence). This CDR3 contains 15 residues. The V and J ends lost 5 bases and 0 bases, in that order; junction bases with no gene match: 3. CDR3 nucleotide sequence: TGTGCCAGCAGCCCGCGGGGGTCGAACACCGGGGAGCTGTTTTTT. Protein product: CASSPRGSNTGELFF.

V and J are TRBV7-2 and TRBJ2-1; D gene unclear. Trimming left V 6 bases short and J 9 bases short, with 18 bases between. This CDR3 is built from 14 residues. Germline V gives CDR1 SGHTA, CDR2 FQGNSA. Here the CDR3 reads CASRPPGGRPEQFF. The CDR3 DNA is TGTGCCAGCAGACCCCCCGGCGGTAGACCTGAGCAGTTCTTC. The whole variable domain, filled in from reference TRBV7-2 and TRBJ2-1, reads GAGVSQSPSNKVTEKGKDVELRCDPISGHTALYWYRQSLGQGLEFLIYFQGNSAPDKSGLPSDRFSAERTGGSVSTLTIQRTQQEDSAVYLCASRPPGGRPEQFFGPGTRLTVL.

The chain has TRBV5-6 and TRBJ2-4, with D uncertain. The CDR3 loop spans 13 amino acids. The V end was cut by 3 bases, the J end by 2 bases, with 6 bases between. Germline lookup yields CDR1 SGHDT and CDR2 YYEEEE. The CDR3 loop reads CASSSDTKNIQYF. The CDR3 DNA follows: TGTGCCAGCAGCTCCGACACCAAAAACATTCAGTACTTC.

The V gene is TRBV7-6, the J gene TRBJ1-5; perhaps TRBD1 as D (5 bases). The CDR3 consists of 16 residues. The germline V gene has CDR1 SGHVS and CDR2 FNYEAQ. V was trimmed by 0 bases and J by 2 bases, leaving 11 bases between them. The CDR3 DNA reads TGTGCCAGCAGCTTAGCGGGGGGTTCAGGCAATCAGCCCCAGCATTTT. Translated, it gives CASSLAGGSGNQPQHF. Full variable domain (remainder filled in from reference TRBV7-6 and TRBJ1-5): GAGVSQSPRYKVTKRGQDVALRCDPISGHVSLYWYRQALGQGPEFLTYFNYEAQQDKSGLPNDRFSAERPEGSISTLTIQRTEQRDSAMYRCASSLAGGSGNQPQHFGDGTRLSIL.

This chain uses TRBV18 with TRBJ2-7; TRBD2 matches 7 bases. CDR1 is KGHSH and CDR2 is LQKENI in the germline V gene. The CDR3 sequence is 13 residues long. J lost 4 bases, V lost 4 bases, and 4 bases had no gene match. CDR3 region: CASSLMGGYEQYF. The CDR3 DNA follows: TGTGCCAGCTCACTTATGGGAGGGTACGAGCAGTACTTC. Full variable domain (missing parts from reference TRBV18 and TRBJ2-7): NAGVMQNPRHLVRRRGQEARLRCSPMKGHSHVYWYRQLPEEGLKFMVYLQKENIIDESGMPKERFSAEFPKEGPSILRIQQVVRGDSAAYFCASSLMGGYEQYFGPGTRLTVT.

This clone was detected a few times. This chain joins TRBV27 and TRBJ2-7; tentative D call: TRBD1 (7 bases). Germline assignment: CDR1 MNHEY and CDR2 SMNVEV (reference sequence). The CDR3 contains 15 residues. Trimming stripped 5 bases from V and 7 bases from J, with 21 bases between. The CDR3 sequence is CASSTPGGQFWEQYF. The CDR3 DNA reads TGTGCCAGCAGTACCCCAGGGGGGCAGTTTTGGGAGCAGTACTTC.

The chain recombines TRBV5-1 with TRBJ2-7; 8 bases are shared with TRBD2. With V trimmed by 4 bases and J by 2 bases, 8 bases remained unmatched. This CDR3 has 15 amino acids. The germline V gene encodes CDR1 SGHRS and CDR2 YFSETQ. CDR3 sequence reads: CASSLSGLGTYEQYF. In DNA form, the CDR3 reads TGCGCCAGCAGCCTCTCGGGACTAGGGACCTACGAGCAGTACTTC.

The chain has TRBV9 and TRBJ2-3, with no clear D. This CDR3 comprises 13 residues. Looked up from germline, CDR1 is SGDLS and CDR2 is YYNGEE. The germline V and J ends were trimmed by 4 bases and 2 bases, with 8 bases remaining between them. The CDR3 sequence is CASSSRPTDTQYF. The DNA for the CDR3 is TGTGCCAGCAGCTCCCGTCCCACAGATACGCAGTATTTT.

The chain joins TRBV5-6 to TRBJ2-7; D perhaps matches TRBD2 (10 bases). V lost 0 bases and J 3 bases, leaving 25 bases between the germline ends. There are 19 residues in the CDR3. CDR1 is SGHDT, CDR2 YYEEEE, per germline. The CDR3: CASSLARDRASGRVYEQYF. As DNA, the CDR3 is TGTGCCAGCAGCTTGGCGCGGGACAGGGCGAGCGGGAGGGTCTACGAGCAGTACTTC.